The rows below give T cell receptor beta chains drawn from one sample of a study of blood T cell repertoires in COVID-19. TCRdb's copy holds only in-frame clones and misses some; the assay was immunoSEQ multiplex PCR. The sample shows around 280,000 clones, approximately 90% of them seen only once. The sample was PBMCs or T cells enriched from blood (not recorded which). The receptors originated from a woman aged 35 to 49 who had recovered from COVID-19. The CDR3 runs from the conserved cysteine through the conserved F or W. Fields, in order: J gene, D gene, clone size, V gene, CDR3 DNA, CDR3 protein. The D gene is left open where the match is weak. Clone size is shown for a subset of rows, as once, few, many or a class of expanded clone.

TRBJ2-5	.	.	TRBV6-1	TGTGCCAGCAGTGAAACGGGGGTATTGGCGGAGACCCAGTACTTC	CASSETGVLAETQYF
TRBJ2-5	.	.	TRBV7-2	TGTGCCAGCAGCTTATTGAGTTCCCAAGAGACCCAGTACTTC	CASSLLSSQETQYF
TRBJ2-3	TRBD2	.	TRBV18	TGTGCCAGCTCACCACGGGGACTAGCGGGAGGGCCTAGCACAGATACGCAGTATTTT	CASSPRGLAGGPSTDTQYF
TRBJ2-7	TRBD1	.	TRBV19	TGTGCCAGTAGCCGGGACAGGGGCGACGAGCAGTACTTC	CASSRDRGDEQYF
TRBJ2-4	TRBD2	.	TRBV5-4	TGTGCCAGCAGGGACGGGACTAAACGCATTCAGTACTTC	CASRDGTKRIQYF
TRBJ2-3	TRBD1	.	TRBV28	TGTGCCAGCAGCCCCTGGGGAGACAGGGACACAGATACGCAGTATTTT	CASSPWGDRDTDTQYF
TRBJ2-7	TRBD1	.	TRBV2	TGTGCCGGCAGTGGGACAGGGGGGGAGGCCTACGAGCAGTACTTC	CAGSGTGGEAYEQYF
TRBJ1-1	.	once	TRBV27	TGTGCCAGCAGTTTACGAGAAAGAGGTACTGAAGCTTTCTTT	CASSLRERGTEAFF
TRBJ2-7	TRBD2	.	TRBV7-8	TGTGCCAGCAGCTCCCCGGCGGGGGGCCTTGGGAGCGAGCAGTACTTC	CASSSPAGGLGSEQYF
TRBJ2-1	TRBD2	.	TRBV7-2	TGTGCCAGCAGCCTGACTAGCGGCCCCTACAATGAGCAGTTCTTC	CASSLTSGPYNEQFF
TRBJ1-2	.	.	TRBV7-2	TGTGCCAGCAGCTTAGAATCGTCCAGGCCCTATGGCTACACCTTC	CASSLESSRPYGYTF
TRBJ2-5	.	.	TRBV7-2	TGTGCCAGCAGCCCGACTGGTCCGGAGACCCAGTACTTC	CASSPTGPETQYF
TRBJ2-5	.	.	TRBV3-1/TRBV3-2	TGTGCCAGCAGCCAGCCCAATGAGGGGACCCAGTACTTC	CASSQPNEGTQYF
TRBJ2-3	TRBD2	.	TRBV7-3	TGTGCCAGCAGCTTAACGGCTAGCGGATCAAGCACAGATACGCAGTATTTT	CASSLTASGSSTDTQYF
TRBJ2-3	TRBD2	.	TRBV9	TGTGCCAGCAGCTCCGCTAGCGGGAGGTATACGCAGTATTTT	CASSSASGRYTQYF
TRBJ2-7	.	.	TRBV2	TGTGCCAGCAGTCGACAGAGTTACGAGCAGTACTTC	CASSRQSYEQYF
TRBJ1-2	.	.	TRBV28	TGTGCCAGCCAAACCACCCAGGGGAGCTATGGCTACACCTTC	CASQTTQGSYGYTF
TRBJ2-6	.	.	TRBV11-3	TGTGCCAGCAGCCCAGGGCCTGGGGCCAACGTCCTGACTTTC	CASSPGPGANVLTF
TRBJ1-6	.	once	TRBV11-2	TGTGCCAGCAGCTTAGATAGCCGCCGGAGCTCCTATAATTCACCCCTCCACTTT	CASSLDSRRSSYNSPLHF
TRBJ1-4	.	.	TRBV7-2	TGTGCCAGCAGCTCCAGGGGTAACACTAATGAAAAACTGTTTTTT	CASSSRGNTNEKLFF
TRBJ1-6	.	few	TRBV27	TGTGCCAGCAGTTTAAAGGCGCGGGATTCACCCCTCCACTTT	CASSLKARDSPLHF
TRBJ1-5	TRBD1	.	TRBV24-1	TGTGCCACCAGTGACCGAAACAGGGGCGGCAATCAGCCCCAGCATTTT	CATSDRNRGGNQPQHF
TRBJ1-6	.	.	TRBV3-1/TRBV3-2	TGTGCCAGCAGCCTCGACAGGAGGAATTCACCCCTCCACTTT	CASSLDRRNSPLHF
TRBJ2-1	.	.	TRBV28	TGTGCCAGCAGTTTATCCCCATCCAATGAGCAGTTCTTC	CASSLSPSNEQFF
TRBJ1-1	.	.	TRBV6-1	TGTGCCAGCAGTGAAGGTCTGGCGAACACTGAAGCTTTCTTT	CASSEGLANTEAFF
TRBJ2-5	TRBD2	.	TRBV2	TGTGCCAGCAGTTTGTTGGGGGGGAGGGGAGAGACCCAGTACTTC	CASSLLGGRGETQYF
TRBJ1-5	.	.	TRBV19	TGTGCCAGTAGTATCACCATAGCCCGAGCTAACGAGCAGCCCCAGCATTTT	CASSITIARANEQPQHF
TRBJ2-1	TRBD2	.	TRBV7-2	TGTGCCAGCAGGGTGTCTAGCGGGGTTTCCTACAATGAGCAGTTCTTC	CASRVSSGVSYNEQFF
TRBJ1-4	TRBD1	.	TRBV10-3	TGTGCCATCAAATCAGGGGGCGATAATGAAAAACTGTTTTTT	CAIKSGGDNEKLFF
TRBJ2-5	.	once	TRBV5-8	TGTGCCAGCAGCTTGGGGTCGGGGATCCAAGAGACCCAGTACTTC	CASSLGSGIQETQYF
TRBJ1-1	.	.	TRBV27	TGTGCCAGCAGTTTAGGAGAATTGAACACTGAAGCTTTCTTT	CASSLGELNTEAFF
TRBJ2-7	TRBD2	.	TRBV30	TGTGCCTGGGACCGGGGGGGGACCTCCTACGAGCAGTACTTC	CAWDRGGTSYEQYF
TRBJ1-1	.	once	TRBV30	TGTGCCTGGAGTGCGGGGGTAAACACTGAAGCTTTCTTT	CAWSAGVNTEAFF
TRBJ2-3	.	.	TRBV12-3/TRBV12-4	TGTGCCAGCTCCCCCGCGTTTGCGCAGTATTTT	CASSPAFAQYF
TRBJ1-3	.	few	TRBV29-1	TGCAGCGTTGAAGATTGGAGGCAGGCTGGAAACACCATATATTTT	CSVEDWRQAGNTIYF
TRBJ2-5	.	.	TRBV18	TGTGCCAGCTCACCGGGAGTAGGGTCTGAGGAGACCCAGTACTTC	CASSPGVGSEETQYF
TRBJ2-1	TRBD1	.	TRBV24-1	TGTGCCACCAGTGATTCGCTACCCCAGGGGGTCGATGAGCAGTTCTTC	CATSDSLPQGVDEQFF
TRBJ1-2	.	.	TRBV28	TGTGCCAGCAGCCGTTCGGAGGCGTATTATGGCTACACCTTC	CASSRSEAYYGYTF
TRBJ1-2	.	once	TRBV6-5	TGTGCCAGCACCAGGGGACCGTACAACTATGGCTACACCTTC	CASTRGPYNYGYTF
TRBJ2-5	TRBD2	few	TRBV11-2	TGTGCCAGCAGCTTAGATGGCCTCGGGGCGGGAGGCGCCTTCGGGACCCAGTACTTC	CASSLDGLGAGGAFGTQYF
TRBJ2-3	TRBD2	.	TRBV7-2	TGTGCCAGCAGCCTCCAACCTAGCGGGGTAGTGGCAGATACGCAGTATTTT	CASSLQPSGVVADTQYF
TRBJ1-6	.	.	TRBV7-3	TGTGCCAGCAGCTTCCAGGATAATTCACCCCTCCACTTT	CASSFQDNSPLHF
TRBJ2-3	.	.	TRBV28	TGTGCCAGCAGTCAGGGGTCGGGTACGCAGTATTTT	CASSQGSGTQYF
TRBJ2-3	TRBD2	.	TRBV18	TGTGCCAGCTCAGGGACTAGCGGGCTTACAGATACGCAGTATTTT	CASSGTSGLTDTQYF
TRBJ1-1	.	.	TRBV28	TGTGCCAGCCTCAGGGGAGGGGGAAGGGACACTGAAGCTTTCTTT	CASLRGGGRDTEAFF
TRBJ2-1	TRBD2	.	TRBV7-9	TGTGCCAGCAGCTTAGGTACTAGCGACTATTACAATGAGCAGTTCTTC	CASSLGTSDYYNEQFF
TRBJ2-1	.	.	TRBV11-2	TGTGCCAGCAGCCCCCATAGCGGTTCCTACAATGAGCAGTTCTTC	CASSPHSGSYNEQFF
TRBJ2-7	TRBD1	.	TRBV28	TGTGCCAGCACCCAGGGTGGCAGGGGGCACGAGCAGTACTTC	CASTQGGRGHEQYF
TRBJ1-3	.	.	TRBV11-2	TGTGCCAGCAGGGTCGGACACAACACCATATATTTT	CASRVGHNTIYF